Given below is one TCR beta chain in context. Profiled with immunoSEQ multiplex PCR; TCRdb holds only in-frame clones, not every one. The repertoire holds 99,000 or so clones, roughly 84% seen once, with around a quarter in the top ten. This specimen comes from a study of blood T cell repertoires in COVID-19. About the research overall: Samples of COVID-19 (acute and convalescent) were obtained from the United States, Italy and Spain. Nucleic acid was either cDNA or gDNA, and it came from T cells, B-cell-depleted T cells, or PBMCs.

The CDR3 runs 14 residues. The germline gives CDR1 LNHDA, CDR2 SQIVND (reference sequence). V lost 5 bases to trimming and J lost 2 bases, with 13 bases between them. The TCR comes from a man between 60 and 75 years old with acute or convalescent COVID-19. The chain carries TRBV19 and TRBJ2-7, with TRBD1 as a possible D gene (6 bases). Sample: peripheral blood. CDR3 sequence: CASSVQGPPYEQYF. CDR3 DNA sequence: TGTGCCAGTAGTGTACAGGGTCCCCCCTACGAGCAGTACTTC.